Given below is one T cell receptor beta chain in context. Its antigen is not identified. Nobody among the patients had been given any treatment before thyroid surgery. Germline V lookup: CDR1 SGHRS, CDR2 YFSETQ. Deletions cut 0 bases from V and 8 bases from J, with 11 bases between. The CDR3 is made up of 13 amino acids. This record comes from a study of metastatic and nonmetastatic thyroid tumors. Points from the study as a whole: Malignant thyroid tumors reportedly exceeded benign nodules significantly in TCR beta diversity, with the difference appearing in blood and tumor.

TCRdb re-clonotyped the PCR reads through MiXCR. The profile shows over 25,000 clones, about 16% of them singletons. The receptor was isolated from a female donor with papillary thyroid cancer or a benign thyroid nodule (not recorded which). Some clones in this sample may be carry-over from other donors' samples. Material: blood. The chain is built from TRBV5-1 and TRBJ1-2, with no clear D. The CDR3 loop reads CASSLDSSRGYTF. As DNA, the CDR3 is TGCGCCAGCAGCTTGGATAGTTCTCGGGGCTACACCTTC.